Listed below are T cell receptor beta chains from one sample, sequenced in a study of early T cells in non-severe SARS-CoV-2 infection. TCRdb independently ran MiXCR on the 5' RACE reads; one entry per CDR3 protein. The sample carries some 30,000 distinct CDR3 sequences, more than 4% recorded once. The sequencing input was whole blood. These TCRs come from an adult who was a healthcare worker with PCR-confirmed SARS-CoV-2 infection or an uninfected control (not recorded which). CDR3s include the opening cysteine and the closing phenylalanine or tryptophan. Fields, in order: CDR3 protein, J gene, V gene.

CAWSPETGRSNQPQHF | TRBJ1-5 | TRBV30
CSVDGLAGYNEQFF | TRBJ2-1 | TRBV20-1
CASSSMERDTSPLHF | TRBJ1-6 | TRBV7-3
CASSGHPPSYEQYF | TRBJ2-7 | TRBV12-3/TRBV12-4
CASSLETGTDTQYF | TRBJ2-3 | TRBV5-1
CASSRTGEVSPLHF | TRBJ1-6 | TRBV12-3/TRBV12-4
CASSLSGGRKTQYF | TRBJ2-5 | TRBV7-2
CASSPGTTYEQYF | TRBJ2-7 | TRBV9
CASRPTSVSEQYF | TRBJ2-7 | TRBV6-5
CASSVRPFSYEQYF | TRBJ2-7 | TRBV9
CASSKVGGLNTEAFF | TRBJ1-1 | TRBV21-1
CASSSGTVNTGELFF | TRBJ2-2 | TRBV7-8
CSARGSGTRNSPLHF | TRBJ1-6 | TRBV20-1
CASSISGSSTDTQYF | TRBJ2-3 | TRBV19
CSVGHGAGYPEAFF | TRBJ1-1 | TRBV29-1
CASSPLAGGPSYNEQFF | TRBJ2-1 | TRBV5-1
CASRTSSETQYF | TRBJ2-5 | TRBV6-2/TRBV6-3
CASSSRSALATRTYEQYF | TRBJ2-7 | TRBV5-1
CASSSPQGGPTRETQYF | TRBJ2-5 | TRBV11-2
CSARIGAGELFF | TRBJ2-2 | TRBV20-1
CSARGRVSTGYTF | TRBJ1-2 | TRBV20-1
CASSPTLTGELFF | TRBJ2-2 | TRBV11-2
CASSLGQGRNTEAFF | TRBJ1-1 | TRBV18
CASSQDVLRNQPQHF | TRBJ1-5 | TRBV3-1
CSVESGRVYNEQFF | TRBJ2-1 | TRBV29-1
CASSPREQGEQFF | TRBJ2-1 | TRBV7-2
CASSSRRGETQYF | TRBJ2-5 | TRBV5-5
CASSQTTGNSYNSPLHF | TRBJ1-6 | TRBV4-1
CASSLLGGEADTQYF | TRBJ2-3 | TRBV11-2
CASSQRGSTDTQYF | TRBJ2-3 | TRBV3-1
CASSKVQGVGYTF | TRBJ1-2 | TRBV21-1
CASSYGAGTQYF | TRBJ2-5 | TRBV6-2/TRBV6-3
CASSLLGQLNTGELFF | TRBJ2-2 | TRBV3-1
CAISESEDGRNQPQHF | TRBJ1-5 | TRBV10-3
CASRPQGEVGYTF | TRBJ1-2 | TRBV5-1
CASSLDRATNEKLFF | TRBJ1-4 | TRBV5-1
CATSFSNTGELFF | TRBJ2-2 | TRBV15
CASSLMGGSETQYF | TRBJ2-5 | TRBV7-9
CASSGLAWNTGELFF | TRBJ2-2 | TRBV7-2
CASSKPTGVGPQYF | TRBJ2-5 | TRBV10-1
CSARDRTGEANVLTF | TRBJ2-6 | TRBV20-1
CASSLGPPGGNSPLHF | TRBJ1-6 | TRBV11-2
CASSIGPTISGANVLTF | TRBJ2-6 | TRBV19
CASSPGTGHEAFF | TRBJ1-1 | TRBV7-6
CASSARDAYNEQFF | TRBJ2-1 | TRBV7-2
CASSLSTGRTGNIQYF | TRBJ2-4 | TRBV28
CASRLPWDTRTGELFF | TRBJ2-2 | TRBV6-1
CASSLAGDTGELFF | TRBJ2-2 | TRBV7-9
CAIKRTGGYGYTF | TRBJ1-2 | TRBV10-3
CASSSYGTGELFF | TRBJ2-2 | TRBV7-2
CASRSGPGNTIYF | TRBJ1-3 | TRBV5-1
CASSLGSVTGELFF | TRBJ2-2 | TRBV5-1